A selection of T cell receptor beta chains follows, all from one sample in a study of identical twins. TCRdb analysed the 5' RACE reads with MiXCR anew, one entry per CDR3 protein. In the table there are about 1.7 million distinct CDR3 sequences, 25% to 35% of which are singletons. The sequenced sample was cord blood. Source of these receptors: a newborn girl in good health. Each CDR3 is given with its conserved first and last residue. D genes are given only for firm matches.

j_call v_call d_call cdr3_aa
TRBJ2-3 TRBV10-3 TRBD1 CAISTDRGALTDTQYF
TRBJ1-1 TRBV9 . CASSVVVRGTEAFF
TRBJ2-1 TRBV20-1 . CSATGEKENEQFF
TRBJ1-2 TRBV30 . CAWSRGNGYTF
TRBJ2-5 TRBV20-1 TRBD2 CSARASGIETQYF
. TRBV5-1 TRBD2 CASSPAGLRENIQYF
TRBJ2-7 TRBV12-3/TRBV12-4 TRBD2 CANSLGTGTTSGSSYEQYF
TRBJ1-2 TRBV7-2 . CASSLGPQPYGYTF
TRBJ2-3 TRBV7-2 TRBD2 CASSSPGLAGASQTPDTQYF
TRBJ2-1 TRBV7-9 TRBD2 CASSLFSGRVLNEQFF
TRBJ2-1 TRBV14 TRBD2 CASSPTSGKTPNYYNEQFF
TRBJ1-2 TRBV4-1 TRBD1 CASSQDRRGRGNYGYTF
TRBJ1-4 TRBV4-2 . CASSHPLGGPNEKLFF
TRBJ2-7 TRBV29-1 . CSVGLRSKQYF
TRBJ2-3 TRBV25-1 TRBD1 CASSGTASTDTQYF
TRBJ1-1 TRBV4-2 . CASSHPGDTEAFF
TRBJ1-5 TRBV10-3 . CAIGATGESNQPQHF
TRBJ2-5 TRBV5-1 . CASSLGLVGSDETQYF
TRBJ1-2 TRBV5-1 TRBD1 CASRYPTIGQGDYGYTF
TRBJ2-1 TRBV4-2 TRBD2 CASSHTGTSSYNEQFF
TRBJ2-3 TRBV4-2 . CASSRGPGSPTDTQYF
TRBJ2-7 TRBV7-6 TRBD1 CASSGQALGNEQYF
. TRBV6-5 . CASSLVSTYNEQYF
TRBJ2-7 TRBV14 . CASSQDASPYEQYF
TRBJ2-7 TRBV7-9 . CASSLGRLASYEQYF
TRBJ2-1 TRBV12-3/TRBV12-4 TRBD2 CASSFRAGGTYNEQFF
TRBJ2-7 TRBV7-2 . CASSPQAPYEQYF
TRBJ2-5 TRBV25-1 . CASSDRRLGETQYF
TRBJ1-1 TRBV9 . CASSPNPAGDTEAFF
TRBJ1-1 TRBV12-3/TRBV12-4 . CASSLGPEGLGRNTEAFF
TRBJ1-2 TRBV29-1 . CSVERDGYTF
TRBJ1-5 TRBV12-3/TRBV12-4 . CASSQLRGGQPQHF
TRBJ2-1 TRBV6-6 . CASSFGQPYNEQFF
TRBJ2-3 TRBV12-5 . CASGLESDTQYF
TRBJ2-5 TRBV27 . CASSPGGNAQETQYF
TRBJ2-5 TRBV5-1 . CASSLIPTGQQETQYF
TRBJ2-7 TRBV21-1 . CASSVPGQDPYEQYF
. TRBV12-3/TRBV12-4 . CASSFNREPQETQFF
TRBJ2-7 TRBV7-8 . CASAWAVGGYEQYF
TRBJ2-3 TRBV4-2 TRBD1 CASSHPGQDTDTQYF
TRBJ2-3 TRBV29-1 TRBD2 CSVARTRTDTQYF